Listed here are 23 T cell receptor beta chains from one sample, sequenced in a study of cytomegalovirus exposure and HLA in healthy donors. Sequenced by immunoSEQ multiplex PCR; TCRdb stores in-frame clones only, minus some. This table holds approximately 20,000 clones, around 97% found once. Sequencing was performed on PBMCs. Receptors were obtained from a man aged 25 to 40 in good health and CMV-seropositive.

This clone was recorded once. The CDR3 nucleotides read TGTGCCAGCAGCCCGACAGGGTCGACCGGGGAGCTGTTTTTT. Its protein is CASSPTGSTGELFF. The chain uses TRBV9 and TRBJ2-2; 7 bases are a match to TRBD1. This CDR3 is built from 14 residues. With V trimmed by 4 bases and J by 5 bases, 5 bases remained unmatched. CDR1 and CDR2 from the germline V gene are SGDLS and YYNGEE. The variable domain in full, completed from reference TRBV9 and TRBJ2-2, reads DSGVTQTPKHLITATGQRVTLRCSPRSGDLSVYWYQQSLDQGLQFLIQYYNGEERAKGNILERFSAQQFPDLHSELNLSSLELGDSALYFCASSPTGSTGELFFGEGSRLTVL.

In this sample, this clone turned up once. The rearrangement uses TRBV4-1 and TRBJ2-7, with 11 bases fitting TRBD1. Looked up from germline, CDR1 is MGHRA and CDR2 is YSYEKL. The CDR3 is 16 residues long. The ends lost 4 bases at V and 3 bases at J; junction bases unmatched: 8. This CDR3 is CASSLLKGQGVYEQYF. CDR3 DNA sequence: TGCGCCAGCAGCCTCCTGAAGGGACAGGGGGTCTACGAGCAGTACTTC.

The V call is TRBV13, the J call TRBJ2-3; TRBD2 matches 8 bases. The germline CDR1 and CDR2 sequences are PRHDT and FYEKMQ (reference sequence). The J segment lost 8 bases and the V segment lost 5 bases, leaving 6 bases of the junction unmatched. The CDR3 extends over 13 amino acids. The CDR3 loop reads CASSPESGSTQYF. The CDR3 nucleotides are TGTGCCAGCAGCCCGGAAAGCGGGAGTACGCAGTATTTT.

This chain uses TRBV5-1 with TRBJ1-2, with TRBD1 matching 9 bases. Germline loops: CDR1 SGHRS, CDR2 YFSETQ. V dropped 2 bases and J dropped 4; count of bases not matched to a gene: 9. The CDR3 is 16 amino acids. This chain's CDR3 is CASSLFSDRGAYGYTF. CDR3 sequence (DNA): TGCGCCAGCAGCTTATTTTCCGACAGGGGGGCCTATGGCTACACCTTC. The full variable domain, completed using reference TRBV5-1 and TRBJ1-2, is KAGVTQTPRYLIKTRGQQVTLSCSPISGHRSVSWYQQTPGQGLQFLFEYFSETQRNKGNFPGRFSGRQFSNSRSEMNVSTLELGDSALYLCASSLFSDRGAYGYTFGSGTRLTVV.

The genes are TRBV7-9 and TRBJ1-2; D is perhaps TRBD1 (5 bases). Germline V gene lookup returns CDR1 SEHNR and CDR2 FQNEAQ (reference sequence). V lost 3 bases to trimming and J lost 2 bases, with 10 bases between them. The CDR3 sequence is 14 residues long. The CDR3 bases are TGTGCCAGCAGCTTCGACAGCCTAAACTATGGCTACACCTTC. This sequence encodes CASSFDSLNYGYTF.

This rearrangement joins TRBV5-6 to TRBJ1-1; possibly TRBD1 for D (5 bases). From germline, CDR1 is SGHDT and CDR2 YYEEEE. CDR3 length: 16 residues. Deletions cut 3 bases from V and 3 bases from J, with 18 bases between. The DNA for the CDR3 is TGTGCCAGCAGCTACCCTAATAGGGGTGTTGACACTGAAGCTTTCTTT. Translated: CASSYPNRGVDTEAFF.

The V and J genes are TRBV15 and TRBJ2-2; possibly TRBD2 for D (5 bases). The V end was cut by 3 bases, the J end by 0 bases, with 8 bases between. There are 15 residues in the CDR3. Germline CDR1 and CDR2: LNHNV and YYDKDF (reference sequence). The CDR3 DNA is TGTGCCACCAGCAGGGGGAGATCGAACACCGGGGAGCTGTTTTTT. Translating it yields CATSRGRSNTGELFF.

The gene calls are TRBV9 and TRBJ2-1; possible D gene TRBD2, 6 bases. Per the germline V gene, CDR1 is SGDLS and CDR2 is YYNGEE. Between the trimmed V and J ends, which lost 4 bases and 6 bases, there was a span of 11 bases. This CDR3 is built from 13 residues. This chain's CDR3 is CASSSRLVNEQFF. The CDR3 nucleotides read TGTGCCAGCAGCTCAAGACTAGTCAATGAGCAGTTCTTC. Complete variable domain (other parts from reference TRBV9 and TRBJ2-1): DSGVTQTPKHLITATGQRVTLRCSPRSGDLSVYWYQQSLDQGLQFLIQYYNGEERAKGNILERFSAQQFPDLHSELNLSSLELGDSALYFCASSSRLVNEQFFGPGTRLTVL.

The J gene is TRBJ2-5, the V gene TRBV9; 7 bases align to TRBD2. This CDR3 spans 14 amino acids. Trimming at V came to 0 bases and at J to 1 base, leaving 0 bases not matched to a gene. CDR1 and CDR2 (germline): SGDLS, YYNGEE. The CDR3 protein is CASSVGLAQETQYF. The CDR3 region has the DNA TGTGCCAGCAGCGTAGGACTAGCCCAAGAGACCCAGTACTTC.

The chain combines TRBV11-3 with TRBJ2-1, with 10 bases matching TRBD2. Germline CDR1 and CDR2: SGHNT and YENEEA. This CDR3 has 14 amino acids. With V trimmed by 1 base and J by 8 bases, 2 bases remained unmatched. This CDR3 reads CASSLGLAGDEQFF. The CDR3 DNA reads as TGTGCCAGCAGCTTAGGGCTAGCGGGAGATGAGCAGTTCTTC.

J is TRBJ2-7 and V is TRBV6-1; TRBD2 agrees at 7 bases. V lost 9 bases, J lost 0 bases, and 11 bases stayed unmatched. Germline V gives CDR1 MNHNS, CDR2 SASEGT. This CDR3 comprises 15 residues. CDR3 coding DNA: TGTGCCAGTCGCAATAGCGGGCCACTCTCCTACGAGCAGTACTTC. Protein sequence: CASRNSGPLSYEQYF.

CDR3 bases: TGTGCCAGCCGAGGGGCGACTAGCGGGCCACCGGGGACAGATACGCAGTATTTT. This encodes CASRGATSGPPGTDTQYF. The J gene is TRBJ2-3, the V gene TRBV7-2, with 10 bases that match TRBD2. The V segment lost 8 bases and the J segment 3 bases; nucleotides outside the gene matches: 17. The CDR3 has 18 amino acids. Germline CDR1 SGHTA, CDR2 FQGNSA.

This rearrangement joins TRBV28 to TRBJ1-2; D unresolved. CDR1 and CDR2 from the germline V gene are MDHEN and SYDVKM. Trimming pared 5 bases from V and 1 base from J, leaving 5 bases between. The CDR3 loop spans 12 amino acids. CDR3 in amino acids: CASSPLNYGYTF. CDR3 nucleotides: TGTGCCAGCAGTCCCCTTAACTATGGCTACACCTTC.

The chain employs TRBV21-1 and TRBJ2-7; the table's D call, TRBD2, has no DNA check behind it. TRBV21-1 is given as a pseudogene. This CDR3 is 16 amino acids long. CDR3 coding DNA: TGTGCCAGCAGCAAGGTGGTAATCCTATTAACCTACGAGCAGTACTTC. This translates into CASSKVVILLTYEQYF.

This rearrangement joins TRBV4-3 to TRBJ2-7; TRBD1 matches at 10 bases. CDR1 and CDR2 from the germline V gene are LGHNA and YSLEER. Losses at the gene ends were 4 bases for V and 1 base for J; bases not matched to a gene: 4. The CDR3 runs to 15 residues. The CDR3 DNA follows: TGCGCCAGCAGCCTTGGACAGGGGGTTTCCTACGAGCAGTACTTC. It encodes CASSLGQGVSYEQYF.

V is TRBV7-8 and J is TRBJ2-7, with D perhaps matching TRBD1 (5 bases). V was cut by 5 bases and J by 6 bases, with 11 bases left in between. CDR1 and CDR2 (germline): SGHVS, FQNEAQ. The CDR3 contains 12 residues. The CDR3 DNA follows: TGTGCCAGCAGCCCGTGGACACGCGAGCAGTACTTC. As protein: CASSPWTREQYF.

The chain uses TRBV28 and TRBJ1-2; TRBD1 matches at 9 bases. The length of the CDR3 is 16 residues. Losses at the gene ends were 5 bases for V and 5 bases for J; bases not matched to a gene: 12. Germline CDR1 is MDHEN and CDR2 is SYDVKM. The CDR3 loop is CASSPGTGTVRYGYTF. CDR3 nucleotides: TGTGCCAGCAGTCCCGGGACAGGGACGGTTAGGTATGGCTACACCTTC.

The gene calls are TRBV18 and TRBJ2-7; the D gene is possibly TRBD2 (5 bases). There are 16 residues in the CDR3. Trimming cost V 6 bases and J 0 bases, with 18 bases left between them. Germline CDR1 KGHSH, CDR2 LQKENI. DNA of the CDR3: TGTGCCAGCTCCCCTAACGGCGGGCGACTCTCCTACGAGCAGTACTTC. This gives the protein CASSPNGGRLSYEQYF. The variable domain in full, completed from reference TRBV18 and TRBJ2-7, reads NAGVMQNPRHLVRRRGQEARLRCSPMKGHSHVYWYRQLPEEGLKFMVYLQKENIIDESGMPKERFSAEFPKEGPSILRIQQVVRGDSAAYFCASSPNGGRLSYEQYFGPGTRLTVT.

The count of this clone is one. The genes are TRBV28 and TRBJ1-2, with 7 positions matching TRBD1. CDR3 length: 14 amino acids. Germline trimming cut 1 base from V and 7 bases from J; bases unmatched to any gene: 6. The V gene's germline CDR1 is MDHEN and CDR2 SYDVKM. The DNA of the CDR3 is TGTGCCAGCAGTTTATTTTCGAGGGGGCCTGGCTACACCTTC. Amino acid sequence: CASSLFSRGPGYTF.

The count of this clone is one. This rearrangement joins TRBV5-1 to TRBJ2-5, with 9 positions matching TRBD2. With 2 bases clipped from V and 2 bases from J, the junction kept 13 bases outside the gene matches. Per the germline V gene, CDR1 is SGHRS and CDR2 is YFSETQ. The CDR3 has 18 amino acids. As DNA, the CDR3 is TGCGCCAGCAGCTTCGGTAGTGTTAGCGGGAGTGGTCAAGAGACCCAGTACTTC. Translated, it gives CASSFGSVSGSGQETQYF.

The gene calls are TRBV18 and TRBJ1-5; D might be TRBD1 (5 bases). Trimming pared 3 bases from V and 5 bases from J, leaving 14 bases between. The V gene's germline CDR1 is KGHSH and CDR2 LQKENI. The CDR3 spans 15 residues. The CDR3 nucleotides read TGTGCCAGCTCACCCGTAACGGGGGGGGATCAGCCCCAGCATTTT. Amino acid sequence: CASSPVTGGDQPQHF. Full variable domain (remainder filled in from reference TRBV18 and TRBJ1-5): NAGVMQNPRHLVRRRGQEARLRCSPMKGHSHVYWYRQLPEEGLKFMVYLQKENIIDESGMPKERFSAEFPKEGPSILRIQQVVRGDSAAYFCASSPVTGGDQPQHFGDGTRLSIL.

About this clone: The junction departs from germline at one end; a sequencing error may be responsible. Additional DNA sequences in this sample encode the identical CDR3. The rearrangement joins TRBV5-1 to TRBJ1-1; no reliable D call. CDR1 and CDR2 from the germline V gene are SGHRS and YFSETQ. This CDR3 spans 14 amino acids. The CDR3 reads CASSLSAGNTEAFF. The CDR3 DNA is TGCGCTAGCAGCTTGTCCGCAGGGAACACTGAAGCTTTCTTT.

The rearrangement uses TRBV5-1 and TRBJ1-1, with TRBD1 matching over 10 bases. Germline trimming cut 4 bases from V and 5 bases from J; bases unmatched to any gene: 8. The CDR3 spans 15 residues. Germline CDR1 is SGHRS and CDR2 is YFSETQ. DNA for the CDR3: TGCGCCAGCAGCCTGTACCGGACAGGGGGAACTGAAGCTTTCTTT. This gives the protein CASSLYRTGGTEAFF.